A selection of T cell receptor beta chains follows, all from one sample in a study of graft-versus-host responses after intestinal transplantation. The method was immunoSEQ multiplex PCR; TCRdb's version includes in-frame clones alone and lacks a portion of them. This repertoire shows over 75,000 clones, approximately 90% found once; its top ten account for less than 0.08%. The antigens for these receptors are not known. The sequencing here drew on unstimulated CD8+ T cells sorted from spleen or lymph node cells, taken before transplant. The receptors were sampled from a human donor who was the organ donor for an intestinal transplant. CDR3s include the opening cysteine and the closing phenylalanine or tryptophan. Each record gives: J gene, V gene, CDR3 length, CDR3 protein.

j_call: TRBJ2-7; v_call: TRBV7-2; cdr3_length: 16; cdr3_aa: CASSLYDAGALDEQYF
j_call: TRBJ2-7; v_call: TRBV11-3; cdr3_length: 14; cdr3_aa: CASSSSPSPYEQYF
j_call: TRBJ1-1; v_call: TRBV5-6; cdr3_length: 13; cdr3_aa: CASSFVGVTEAFF
j_call: TRBJ2-5; v_call: TRBV2; cdr3_length: 15; cdr3_aa: CASTRVGGREETQYF
j_call: TRBJ2-3; v_call: TRBV9; cdr3_length: 15; cdr3_aa: CASRTSVGGADTQYF
j_call: TRBJ2-3; v_call: TRBV19; cdr3_length: 13; cdr3_aa: CAIGTTSTDTQYF
j_call: TRBJ2-7; v_call: TRBV13; cdr3_length: 12; cdr3_aa: CASSLGRGEQYF
j_call: TRBJ2-1; v_call: TRBV9; cdr3_length: 17; cdr3_aa: CASSVGTGLPGIDEQFF
j_call: TRBJ2-1; v_call: TRBV28; cdr3_length: 16; cdr3_aa: CASRSDSTSSYNEQFF
j_call: TRBJ1-3; v_call: TRBV14; cdr3_length: 16; cdr3_aa: CASSQEGTDSGNTIYF
j_call: TRBJ1-2; v_call: TRBV21-1; cdr3_length: 17; cdr3_aa: CASSRYLTGGLPYGYTF
j_call: TRBJ2-1; v_call: TRBV27; cdr3_length: 18; cdr3_aa: CASSALILAEFQYNEQFF
j_call: TRBJ2-1; v_call: TRBV5-1; cdr3_length: 11; cdr3_aa: CASREAHEQFF
j_call: TRBJ2-7; v_call: TRBV15; cdr3_length: 15; cdr3_aa: CATSRQQSSSYEQYF
j_call: TRBJ1-6; v_call: TRBV7-9; cdr3_length: 13; cdr3_aa: CASSPDELVPLHF
j_call: TRBJ2-7; v_call: TRBV6-5; cdr3_length: 14; cdr3_aa: CASSYGTVPYEQYF
j_call: TRBJ2-1; v_call: TRBV9; cdr3_length: 15; cdr3_aa: CASSYTGTTYNEQFF
j_call: TRBJ1-1; v_call: TRBV5-1; cdr3_length: 12; cdr3_aa: CASTTGGDEAFF
j_call: TRBJ1-2; v_call: TRBV5-4; cdr3_length: 15; cdr3_aa: CASSLAAGPGYGYTF
j_call: TRBJ2-7; v_call: TRBV4-2; cdr3_length: 13; cdr3_aa: CASRGGDTYEQYF
j_call: TRBJ2-5; v_call: TRBV11-2; cdr3_length: 17; cdr3_aa: CASSLVFQTGSYETQYF
j_call: TRBJ2-7; v_call: TRBV7-3; cdr3_length: 13; cdr3_aa: CASSLGTGWEQYF
j_call: TRBJ1-1; v_call: TRBV5-1; cdr3_length: 11; cdr3_aa: CASSGTDEAFF
j_call: TRBJ1-1; v_call: TRBV27; cdr3_length: 14; cdr3_aa: CASGAREGRHEAFF
j_call: TRBJ2-7; v_call: TRBV5-1; cdr3_length: 16; cdr3_aa: CASSLAGLASYEGQYF
j_call: NA; v_call: TRBV7-6; cdr3_length: 13; cdr3_aa: CASSLAEDYEQYF
j_call: TRBJ2-6; v_call: TRBV6-5; cdr3_length: 14; cdr3_aa: CASSTGSGANVLTF
j_call: TRBJ1-2; v_call: TRBV5-5; cdr3_length: 14; cdr3_aa: CASSIGGDDYGYTF
j_call: TRBJ1-2; v_call: TRBV28; cdr3_length: 12; cdr3_aa: CASSFPGVGYTF
j_call: TRBJ2-3; v_call: TRBV10-3; cdr3_length: 13; cdr3_aa: CAIKLAGVDTQYF
j_call: TRBJ1-2; v_call: TRBV13; cdr3_length: 14; cdr3_aa: CASSSIRGDYGYTF
j_call: TRBJ2-1; v_call: TRBV29-1; cdr3_length: 14; cdr3_aa: CSVELTSGMNEQFF
j_call: TRBJ2-3; v_call: TRBV5-4; cdr3_length: 18; cdr3_aa: CASSLEVAGGPGTDTQYF
j_call: TRBJ1-2; v_call: TRBV27; cdr3_length: 13; cdr3_aa: CASSLSGGGGYTF
j_call: TRBJ2-7; v_call: TRBV4-1; cdr3_length: 16; cdr3_aa: CASSHEPGQGAYEQYF
j_call: TRBJ1-1; v_call: TRBV28; cdr3_length: 17; cdr3_aa: CASSLTLTTGGNTEAFF
j_call: TRBJ2-1; v_call: TRBV4-2; cdr3_length: 18; cdr3_aa: CASSQVGVGTSYYNEQFF
j_call: TRBJ2-7; v_call: TRBV14; cdr3_length: 16; cdr3_aa: CASSQMSLPLSYEQYF
j_call: TRBJ2-1; v_call: TRBV4-1; cdr3_length: 13; cdr3_aa: CASSQSSYNEQFF
j_call: TRBJ2-2; v_call: TRBV6-5; cdr3_length: 15; cdr3_aa: CASSYSGAGGGELFF
j_call: TRBJ2-7; v_call: TRBV9; cdr3_length: 15; cdr3_aa: CASSLGTGQMGEQYF
j_call: TRBJ1-2; v_call: TRBV15; cdr3_length: 15; cdr3_aa: CATSREPGQGSGYTF
j_call: TRBJ1-1; v_call: TRBV5-4; cdr3_length: 13; cdr3_aa: CASSWERNTEAFF